These T cell receptor beta chains were read from a single sample in a study of vaccination and CD4 T cells after COVID-19. Via MiXCR, TCRdb re-called the PCR reads, giving one row per CDR3 protein. The sample includes 15,000 to 20,000 distinct CDR3 sequences, less than 50% of them seen just once. The antigens these receptors bind are not known. Sequences were derived from CD4+ T cells from blood, cultured in vitro, sampled after SARS-CoV-2 vaccination. The receptors stem from a human donor who had recovered from COVID-19. Each CDR3 is given with its conserved first and last residue. Fields, in order: J gene, V gene, D gene, CDR3 protein. The D gene is left open where the match is weak.

J gene: TRBJ2-2
V gene: TRBV6-1
D gene: -
CDR3 protein: CASSVLQNTGELFF

J gene: TRBJ2-2
V gene: TRBV27
D gene: -
CDR3 protein: CASSLGRGNTGELFF

J gene: TRBJ2-2
V gene: TRBV12-3/TRBV12-4
D gene: -
CDR3 protein: CADQATFNTGELFF

J gene: TRBJ2-1
V gene: TRBV6-2/TRBV6-3
D gene: -
CDR3 protein: CASSYSDRSRRNLKGSYNEQFF

J gene: TRBJ2-3
V gene: TRBV28
D gene: -
CDR3 protein: CASSLPPGITDTQYF

J gene: TRBJ2-7
V gene: TRBV5-4
D gene: TRBD2
CDR3 protein: CASSRGGVYEQYF

J gene: TRBJ2-1
V gene: TRBV6-5
D gene: -
CDR3 protein: CASGSGSTYSYNEQFF

J gene: TRBJ2-7
V gene: TRBV2
D gene: -
CDR3 protein: CASSVQKVSYEQYF

J gene: TRBJ1-5
V gene: TRBV2
D gene: -
CDR3 protein: CASRGQDRRQPQHF

J gene: TRBJ2-5
V gene: TRBV7-9
D gene: TRBD2
CDR3 protein: CASSWNQQGSLAGQETQYF

J gene: TRBJ1-3
V gene: TRBV20-1
D gene: -
CDR3 protein: CSAAAGTSGNTIYF

J gene: TRBJ1-1
V gene: TRBV4-1
D gene: TRBD1
CDR3 protein: CASSQARDRNTEAFF

J gene: TRBJ2-7
V gene: TRBV19
D gene: TRBD1
CDR3 protein: CASKHSGTGKYEQYF

J gene: TRBJ1-1
V gene: TRBV12-3/TRBV12-4
D gene: -
CDR3 protein: CASSFANTEAFF

J gene: TRBJ1-1
V gene: TRBV7-2
D gene: -
CDR3 protein: CASSLAGRTTEAFF

J gene: TRBJ2-7
V gene: TRBV20-1
D gene: -
CDR3 protein: CSARYPGGSTHEQYF

J gene: TRBJ1-5
V gene: TRBV2
D gene: TRBD1
CDR3 protein: CASDWTGVDQPQHF

J gene: TRBJ2-5
V gene: TRBV7-3
D gene: -
CDR3 protein: CASSITREETQYF

J gene: TRBJ1-4
V gene: TRBV12-3/TRBV12-4
D gene: -
CDR3 protein: CASSLSSTNEKLFF

J gene: TRBJ2-5
V gene: TRBV20-1
D gene: TRBD1
CDR3 protein: CSASRGQQPGQETQYF

J gene: TRBJ2-3
V gene: TRBV6-1
D gene: TRBD2
CDR3 protein: CASTRTSGSDTQYF

J gene: TRBJ1-2
V gene: TRBV7-8
D gene: -
CDR3 protein: CASSLGGNLWGYTF

J gene: TRBJ2-5
V gene: TRBV12-3/TRBV12-4
D gene: -
CDR3 protein: CASSYGQETQYF

J gene: TRBJ1-6
V gene: TRBV6-5
D gene: -
CDR3 protein: CASSYATANSPLHF

J gene: TRBJ1-4
V gene: TRBV7-6
D gene: -
CDR3 protein: CASSPRQTMRGATNEKLFF

J gene: TRBJ1-5
V gene: TRBV6-1
D gene: TRBD1
CDR3 protein: CASLNTGTGHQPQHF

J gene: TRBJ2-5
V gene: TRBV6-5
D gene: -
CDR3 protein: CASSYRTALKGETQYF

J gene: TRBJ2-4
V gene: TRBV6-5
D gene: -
CDR3 protein: CASSYSGGTKNIQYF

J gene: TRBJ1-2
V gene: TRBV15
D gene: -
CDR3 protein: CATSRDRAYPHGYTF

J gene: TRBJ1-5
V gene: TRBV12-3/TRBV12-4
D gene: -
CDR3 protein: CASSTTGGASWNQPQHF

J gene: TRBJ1-1
V gene: TRBV5-1
D gene: -
CDR3 protein: CASSIQGGTEAFF

J gene: TRBJ2-3
V gene: TRBV24-1
D gene: -
CDR3 protein: CATSRGYTDTQYF

J gene: TRBJ2-7
V gene: TRBV19
D gene: -
CDR3 protein: CASNEQGVVGEQYF

J gene: TRBJ1-5
V gene: TRBV19
D gene: -
CDR3 protein: CANPHRPSNQPQHF

J gene: TRBJ2-1
V gene: TRBV11-1
D gene: TRBD2
CDR3 protein: CASSTGTSGRSSYNEQFF

J gene: TRBJ2-2
V gene: TRBV20-1
D gene: TRBD2
CDR3 protein: CSARDSGGVTGELFF

J gene: TRBJ2-1
V gene: TRBV4-2
D gene: TRBD2
CDR3 protein: CASSQDGTSGYNEQFF

J gene: TRBJ1-1
V gene: TRBV15
D gene: TRBD1
CDR3 protein: CATKATGVSEAFF

J gene: TRBJ1-5
V gene: TRBV2
D gene: -
CDR3 protein: CASRRFQGINQPQHF

J gene: TRBJ2-5
V gene: TRBV24-1
D gene: TRBD1
CDR3 protein: CATSDWDSQETQYF

J gene: TRBJ1-6
V gene: TRBV6-5
D gene: -
CDR3 protein: CASSYERPGSYNSPLHF

J gene: TRBJ2-7
V gene: TRBV2
D gene: TRBD2
CDR3 protein: CASTLYGLAVGVTYEQYF

J gene: TRBJ2-7
V gene: TRBV4-1
D gene: -
CDR3 protein: CASSQVNMGWADEQYF

J gene: TRBJ1-2
V gene: TRBV6-1
D gene: TRBD1
CDR3 protein: CASSEGQFPGYTF

J gene: TRBJ2-3
V gene: TRBV20-1
D gene: -
CDR3 protein: CSARVNEASDTDTQYF

J gene: TRBJ2-2
V gene: TRBV27
D gene: -
CDR3 protein: CASSRSGGELFF

J gene: TRBJ2-3
V gene: TRBV5-4
D gene: TRBD2
CDR3 protein: CASGAGGFPDTQYF

J gene: TRBJ2-3
V gene: TRBV19
D gene: -
CDR3 protein: CASSIVGDTQYF

J gene: TRBJ2-3
V gene: TRBV7-3
D gene: TRBD1
CDR3 protein: CASSQLSGTDRPDTQYF

J gene: TRBJ1-6
V gene: TRBV7-2
D gene: -
CDR3 protein: CASSFSSGSPLHF